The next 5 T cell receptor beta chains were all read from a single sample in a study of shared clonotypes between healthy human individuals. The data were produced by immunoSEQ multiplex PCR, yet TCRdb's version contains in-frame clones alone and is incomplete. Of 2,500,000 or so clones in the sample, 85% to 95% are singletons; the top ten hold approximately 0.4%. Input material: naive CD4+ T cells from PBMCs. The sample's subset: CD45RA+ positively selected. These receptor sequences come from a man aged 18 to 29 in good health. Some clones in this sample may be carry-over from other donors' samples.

The CDR3 nucleotides read TGTGCCAGCAGTCCCTGGGGGCACGAGCAGTACTTC. Protein sequence: CASSPWGHEQYF. The rearrangement links TRBV25-1 to TRBJ2-7; perhaps TRBD1 as D (6 bases). CDR3 size: 12 residues. Per germline, CDR1 MGHDK and CDR2 SYGVNS. Between the trimmed V and J ends, which lost 5 bases and 5 bases, there was a span of 10 bases.

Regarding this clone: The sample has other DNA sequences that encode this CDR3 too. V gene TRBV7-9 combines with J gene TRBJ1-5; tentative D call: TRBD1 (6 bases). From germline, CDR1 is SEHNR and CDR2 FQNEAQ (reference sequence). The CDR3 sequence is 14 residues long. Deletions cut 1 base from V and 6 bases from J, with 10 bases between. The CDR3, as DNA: TGTGCCAGCAGCTTAGGCAGGGGTGGTCAGCCCCAGCATTTT. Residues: CASSLGRGGQPQHF.

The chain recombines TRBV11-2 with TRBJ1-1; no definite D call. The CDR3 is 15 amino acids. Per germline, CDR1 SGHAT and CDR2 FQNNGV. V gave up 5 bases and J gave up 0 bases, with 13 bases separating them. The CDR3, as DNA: TGTGCCAGCAGCGAACTCCCGGGCCTGAACACTGAAGCTTTCTTT. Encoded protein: CASSELPGLNTEAFF. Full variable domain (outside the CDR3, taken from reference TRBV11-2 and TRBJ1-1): EAGVAQSPRYKIIEKRQSVAFWCNPISGHATLYWYQQILGQGPKLLIQFQNNGVVDDSQLPKDRFSAERLKGVDSTLKIQPAKLEDSAVYLCASSELPGLNTEAFFGQGTRLTVV.

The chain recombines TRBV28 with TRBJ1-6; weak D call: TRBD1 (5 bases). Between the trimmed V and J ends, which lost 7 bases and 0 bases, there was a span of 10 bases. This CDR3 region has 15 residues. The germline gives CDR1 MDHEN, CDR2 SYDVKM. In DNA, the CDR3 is TGTGCCAGCAACTGGGGGAGCTCCTATAATTCACCCCTCCACTTT. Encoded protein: CASNWGSSYNSPLHF.

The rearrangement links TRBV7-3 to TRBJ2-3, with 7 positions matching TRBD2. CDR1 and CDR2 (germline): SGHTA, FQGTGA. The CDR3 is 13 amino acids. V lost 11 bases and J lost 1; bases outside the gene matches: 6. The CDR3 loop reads CAGHSGGTDTQYF. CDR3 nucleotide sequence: TGTGCCGGCCACAGCGGGGGCACAGATACGCAGTATTTT. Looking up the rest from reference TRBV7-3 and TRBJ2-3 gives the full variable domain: GAGVSQTPSNKVTEKGKYVELRCDPISGHTALYWYRQSLGQGPEFLIYFQGTGAADDSGLPNDRFFAVRPEGSVSTLKIQRTERGDSAVYLCAGHSGGTDTQYFGPGTRLTVL.